These T cell receptor beta chains were read from a single sample in a study of OX40 agonist ivuxolimab in advanced cancers. TCRdb keeps only in-frame clones here, not all; method: immunoSEQ multiplex PCR. The sample shows roughly 80,000 clones, 85% to 95% of them seen only once. The starting material was CD4+ or CD8+ T cells sorted from blood, obtained in a trial of the OX40 agonist ivuxolimab. Receptors originate from an adult with an advanced solid tumor such as melanoma, head and neck, liver or kidney cancer. CDR3s include the opening cysteine and the closing phenylalanine or tryptophan. D genes are given only for firm matches. Size is omitted from some rows. Given values are once, few, many or a class for expanded clones.

abundance	d_gene	v_gene	j_gene	CDR3nt	CDR3aa
NA	TRBD2	TRBV5-6	TRBJ2-5	TGTGCCAGCAGCTTACCTAGCGGGGTACAAGAGACCCAGTACTTC	CASSLPSGVQETQYF
few	NA	TRBV6-1	TRBJ1-3	TGTGCCAGCAGTGAAGCGTTTGACAGGAACTCTGGAAACACCATATATTTT	CASSEAFDRNSGNTIYF
few	NA	TRBV10-3	TRBJ2-7	TGTGCCATCAGCCCGGGCTTAACCTACGAGCAGTACTTC	CAISPGLTYEQYF
NA	TRBD1	TRBV28	TRBJ1-4	TGTGCCAGCAGCGGAGGACAGGGGGCAAGTTGGGAAAAACTGTTTTTT	CASSGGQGASWEKLFF
NA	TRBD1	TRBV5-4	TRBJ2-1	TGTGCCAGCTTGTCCGGGACAGAATACAATGAGCAGTTCTTC	CASLSGTEYNEQFF
NA	NA	TRBV5-1	TRBJ2-7	TGCGCCAGCAGCTTGGGAGCTTCAGAATCCTCTTCCAAATCCTACGAGCAGTACTTC	CASSLGASESSSKSYEQYF
NA	NA	TRBV5-1	TRBJ1-2	TGCGCCAGCAGCTACTCGGGGCAGGGTAACTATGGCTACACCTTC	CASSYSGQGNYGYTF
few	NA	TRBV6-5	TRBJ1-5	TGTGCCAGCAGTCTGACAGCCCGGACCAATCAGCCCCAGCATTTT	CASSLTARTNQPQHF
NA	TRBD2	TRBV5-5	TRBJ2-3	TGTGCCAGCAGCCCGGGACTAGCGGCTAGCACAGATACGCAGTATTTT	CASSPGLAASTDTQYF
once	TRBD2	TRBV7-6	TRBJ2-3	TGTGCCAGCAGCTTAGGTGCTAGCGGGGTCACAGATACGCAGTATTTT	CASSLGASGVTDTQYF
NA	NA	TRBV7-9	TRBJ2-5	TGTGCCAGCAGCTTGCCAGGGGAAGCTCAAGAGACCCAGTACTTC	CASSLPGEAQETQYF
NA	NA	TRBV28	TRBJ1-2	TGTGCCAGCACCATCCCCCTGGGCAGAGGACCCTATGGCTACACCTTC	CASTIPLGRGPYGYTF
NA	TRBD2	TRBV28	TRBJ2-3	TGTGCCAGCAGTTTTCGTGAGACTAGCGGGAGAGCAGATACGCAGTATTTT	CASSFRETSGRADTQYF
NA	TRBD2	TRBV5-1	TRBJ2-1	TGCGCCAGCAGCTTGGACAGCGGGGGTTACAATGAGCAGTTCTTC	CASSLDSGGYNEQFF
NA	NA	TRBV20-1	TRBJ2-3	TGCAGTGCTGACTCTTATACGCAGTATTTT	CSADSYTQYF
NA	NA	TRBV5-1	TRBJ2-7	TGCGCCAGTTCGCTGGACGTTAATTCCTACGAGCAGTACTTC	CASSLDVNSYEQYF
NA	TRBD2	TRBV10-3	TRBJ2-5	TGTGCCATCAGTGCCGGTAGCGGGGGGGCTAGAGAGACCCAGTACTTC	CAISAGSGGARETQYF
once	NA	TRBV6-6	TRBJ2-5	TGTGCCAGCAGTCCGGTCGTGGGGGGAACTAAAGAGACCCAGTACTTC	CASSPVVGGTKETQYF
NA	TRBD2	TRBV11-2	TRBJ2-7	TGTGCCAGCAGCTACATAGCTCTAGCGGGGGGCTACGAGCAGTACTTC	CASSYIALAGGYEQYF
once	TRBD2	TRBV2	TRBJ2-1	TGTGCCAGCATCCCGGGCGGGGGGGCCTACAATGAGCAGTTCTTC	CASIPGGGAYNEQFF
NA	NA	TRBV7-9	TRBJ1-2	TGTGCCAGCAGCGCCGGGGGTGGCTACACCTTC	CASSAGGGYTF
once	TRBD1	TRBV9	TRBJ1-6	TGTGCCAGCAGCGTAGGTGCAGGGGGCTCCTATAATTCACCCCTCCACTTT	CASSVGAGGSYNSPLHF
NA	NA	TRBV4-1	TRBJ2-5	TGCGCCAGCAGCCAAGGCGTAGCGGAGGGGTCCGAAGAGACCCAGTACTTC	CASSQGVAEGSEETQYF
NA	NA	TRBV6-1	TRBJ1-2	TGTGCCAGCAGTAGCGGGACACTTTACGGCTACACCTTC	CASSSGTLYGYTF
NA	NA	TRBV7-9	TRBJ2-1	TGTGCCAGCAGCATCGTCCAGGAAACCGAGCAGTTCTTC	CASSIVQETEQFF
NA	TRBD1	TRBV5-4	TRBJ2-5	TGTGCCAGCAGCGACCAGACAGGGTTCCAAGAGACCCAGTACTTC	CASSDQTGFQETQYF
once	TRBD2	TRBV9	TRBJ2-7	TGTGCCAGCAGCGTAGCTAGCGGGAGCTACAACGAGCAGTACTTC	CASSVASGSYNEQYF
NA	NA	TRBV12-2	TRBJ2-7	TGTGCAAGTCGCTTAGGTCCTGGGACTGTCTACGAGCAGTACTTC	CASRLGPGTVYEQYF
NA	NA	TRBV7-9	TRBJ2-3	TGTGCCAGCAGCCCCGGGGCGGGGACCACAGATACGCAGTATTTT	CASSPGAGTTDTQYF
NA	NA	TRBV7-8	TRBJ2-1	TGTGCCAGCAGCCGAGACCGCAATGAGCAGTTCTTC	CASSRDRNEQFF
NA	NA	TRBV6-5	TRBJ1-2	TGTGCCAGCAGAACTCTATCATCTAATGGCTACACCTTC	CASRTLSSNGYTF
NA	TRBD2	TRBV7-6	TRBJ2-2	TGTGCCAGCAGACGGACTAGCGGGGTTAGCGGGGAGCTGTTTTTT	CASRRTSGVSGELFF
once	NA	TRBV6-6	TRBJ2-4	TGTGCCAGCAGTTATGGGACTGTAGCCAAAAACATTCAGTACTTC	CASSYGTVAKNIQYF
NA	TRBD2	TRBV11-3	TRBJ2-1	TGTGCCAGCAGCTTATTGGGCGGGGGGGAGTACAATGAGCAGTTCTTC	CASSLLGGGEYNEQFF
NA	NA	TRBV6-4	TRBJ1-4	TGTGCCAGCAGTGCCGGACTTGGGGGGGCCAGTGAAAAACTGTTTTTT	CASSAGLGGASEKLFF
NA	TRBD1	TRBV28	TRBJ2-7	TGTGCCAGCAGGGCGGAAGGGGGCCACTCCTACGAGCAGTACTTC	CASRAEGGHSYEQYF